This TCR beta chain originates from a study of immune cell composition in non-small cell lung cancer. Clones were sequenced by immunoSEQ multiplex PCR, and TCRdb holds only the in-frame ones, with some missing. Of approximately 3,000 clones listed, 60% to 85% were seen once; the top ten hold 4.4%. The trim removed 5 bases at V and 1 base at J, leaving 4 bases unmatched. Germline assignment: CDR1 MNHEY and CDR2 SMNVEV (reference sequence). The CDR3 runs to 17 residues. The chain is built from TRBV27 and TRBJ2-1; 14 bases are shared with TRBD2. Sequencing was performed on lung tumor tissue. This receptor was identified in a human donor with non-small cell lung cancer. This CDR3 is CASSGRLAGGSYNEQFF. The CDR3, as DNA: TGTGCCAGCAGTGGAAGACTAGCGGGGGGGTCCTACAATGAGCAGTTCTTC.